The clone carrying this T cell receptor (beta chain) was seen a few times. V was clipped by 8 bases and J by 0 bases, with 12 bases between them. The CDR3 runs to 14 residues. Germline V lookup: CDR1 SGHTS, CDR2 YDEGEE. As processed by the authors: Counts of nucleated cells, estimated from reference gene primer amplification, were obtained. Method: immunoSEQ multiplex PCR; TCRdb's copy keeps in-frame clones and lacks some. The V and J calls and clone size are taken from that table; D and trimming were inferred from the DNA. The sample has just over 300,000 clones; roughly 86% are singletons. The entry originates in a study of blood T cell repertoires in COVID-19. The overall study: Sources were T cells, B-cell-depleted T cells, or PBMCs; the material itself was cDNA or gDNA.

Either two negative PCRs, clearance, or symptom resolution qualified Cohort 3 donors as recovered. The chain recombines TRBV5-8 with TRBJ1-3; D remains unclear. The origin of this receptor is a woman between 18 and 29 years old who had recovered from COVID-19. The material sequenced was PBMCs or T cells enriched from blood (not recorded which). The CDR3 nucleotides read TGTGCCAGTGGTAGTGCCTACTCTGGAAACACCATATATTTT. Translation: CASGSAYSGNTIYF.